This TCR beta chain is drawn from a study of identical twins. Via MiXCR, TCRdb re-called the 5' RACE reads, giving one row per CDR3 protein. The data show roughly 690,000 distinct CDR3 sequences, with 21% seen just once and 4% to 5.5% held by the top ten. In this sample, this clonotype turned up a few times. Germline V CDR1 and CDR2: SGDLS, YYNGEE. V was cut by 0 bases and J by 8 bases, with 17 bases left in between. This CDR3 has 16 residues. The sample was also reused in another study, on T cells expressing NK-cell markers.

This clonotype was obtained from a woman between 18 and 29 years old in good health. The chain links TRBV9 to TRBJ2-2, with unresolved D. The sample consisted of PBMCs. The CDR3: CASSVAPAALLGELFF. In DNA form, the CDR3 reads TGTGCCAGCAGCGTAGCTCCGGCGGCCCTCTTAGGGGAGCTGTTTTTT.